The clone carrying this T cell receptor beta chain has only a few counts. Its target is not known. Reverse transcribed after extraction, RNA yielded cDNA as the sequencing template. Measured with immunoSEQ multiplex PCR; TCRdb has only the in-frame clones, and not every one. The sample yields 80,000 to 100,000 clones, 35% to 45% seen once. The source of the sample is a study of CD8+ T cells in alopecia areata. Lesional scalp tissue (obtained by punch biopsy) and peripheral blood were collected from alopecia areata patients. Germline-derived CDR1 and CDR2 are MDHEN and SYDVKM. Trimming took off 5 bases at V and 4 bases at J, with 3 bases between the two ends. The CDR3 has 12 residues. General study findings and limits: Scalp sample data also include resident alphabeta T cells from normal skin. Higher clonality and more expanded CD8+ clones appeared in lesional than normal scalp.

Sequenced sample: CD4+ T cells sorted from blood. The sequence was collected from a human donor with alopecia areata. This chain links TRBV28 with TRBJ2-6; D remains ambiguous. Written as DNA, the CDR3 is TGTGCCAGCAGTCTCGGGGCCAACGTCCTGACTTTC. Protein sequence: CASSLGANVLTF.